The 2 T cell receptor beta chains listed next were all sequenced from one sample in a study of cytomegalovirus exposure and HLA in healthy donors. A multiplex PCR was run with 60 Vbeta primers and 13 Jbeta primers. Repertoires were generated with immunoSEQ multiplex PCR, while TCRdb's copy carries only in-frame clones and drops some. The table shows 150,000 to 200,000 clones, with roughly 80% occurring only once. Sequencing was carried out using PBMCs. These receptors originate from a man aged 50 to 60 in good health and CMV-seronegative.

This clone was seen a handful of times. The rearrangement joins TRBV5-4 to TRBJ1-1; the D gene is possibly TRBD1 (5 bases). Germline V lookup: CDR1 SGHNT, CDR2 YYREEE (reference sequence). V dropped 4 bases and J dropped 1 base, with 14 bases sitting between them. The CDR3 runs 15 residues. The CDR3 DNA follows: TGTGCCAGCAGCACCCGACAGCGGGGGAACACTGAAGCTTTCTTT. Residues: CASSTRQRGNTEAFF. The full variable domain, with the rest looked up from reference TRBV5-4 and TRBJ1-1, is ETGVTQSPTHLIKTRGQQVTLRCSSQSGHNTVSWYQQALGQGPQFIFQYYREEENGRGNFPPRFSGLQFPNYSSELNVNALELDDSALYLCASSTRQRGNTEAFFGQGTRLTVV.

V and J are TRBV7-2 and TRBJ1-5; D gene uncertain. CDR1 SGHTA and CDR2 FQGNSA come from the germline V gene. The CDR3 contains 13 residues. Trimming took off 5 bases at V and 11 bases at J, with 16 bases between the two ends. CDR3 in amino acids: CASSPRAEGAQHF. Here the CDR3 DNA reads TGTGCCAGCAGCCCCCGGGCGGAGGGTGCCCAGCATTTT.